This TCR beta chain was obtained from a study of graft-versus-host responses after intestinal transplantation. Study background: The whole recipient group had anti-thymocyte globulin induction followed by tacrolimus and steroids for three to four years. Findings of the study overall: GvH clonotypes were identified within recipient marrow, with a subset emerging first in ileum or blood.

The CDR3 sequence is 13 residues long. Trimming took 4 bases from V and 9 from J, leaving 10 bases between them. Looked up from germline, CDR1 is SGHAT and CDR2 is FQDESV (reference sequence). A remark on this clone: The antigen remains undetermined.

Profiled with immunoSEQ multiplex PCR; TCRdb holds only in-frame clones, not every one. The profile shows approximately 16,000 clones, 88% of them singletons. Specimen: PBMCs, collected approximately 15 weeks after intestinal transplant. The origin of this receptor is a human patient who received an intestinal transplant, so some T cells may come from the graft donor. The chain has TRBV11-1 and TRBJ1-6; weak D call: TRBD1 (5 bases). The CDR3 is CASSYSGSSPLHF. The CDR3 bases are TGTGCCAGCAGCTACTCAGGGAGTTCACCCCTCCACTTT.